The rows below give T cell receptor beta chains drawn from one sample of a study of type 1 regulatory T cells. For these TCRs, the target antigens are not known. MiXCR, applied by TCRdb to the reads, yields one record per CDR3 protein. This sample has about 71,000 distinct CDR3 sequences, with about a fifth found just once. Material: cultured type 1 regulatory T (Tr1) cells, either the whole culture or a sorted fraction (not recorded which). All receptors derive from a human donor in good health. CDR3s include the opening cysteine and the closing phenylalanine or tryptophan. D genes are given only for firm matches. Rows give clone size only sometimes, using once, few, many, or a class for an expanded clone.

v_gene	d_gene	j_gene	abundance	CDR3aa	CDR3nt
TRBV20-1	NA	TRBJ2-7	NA	CSAVQVSLSYEQYF	TGCAGTGCTGTACAGGTCTCCCTCTCCTACGAGCAGTACTTC
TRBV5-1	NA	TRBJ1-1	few	CASSFSSGNTEAFF	TGCGCCAGCAGCTTCTCGTCGGGGAACACTGAAGCTTTCTTT
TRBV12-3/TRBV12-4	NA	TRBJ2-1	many	CASSPGEGGGRNEQFF	TGTGCCAGCAGCCCCGGGGAGGGAGGGGGTCGGAATGAGCAGTTCTTC
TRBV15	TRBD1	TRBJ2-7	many	CATSRERGHSYEQYF	TGTGCCACCAGCAGAGAAAGGGGGCATAGCTACGAGCAGTACTTC
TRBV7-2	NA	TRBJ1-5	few	CASSLDVQPQHF	TGTGCCAGCAGCTTAGACGTCCAGCCCCAGCATTTT
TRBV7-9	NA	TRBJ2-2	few	CASSSPKSTSTGELFF	TGTGCCAGCAGCTCACCAAAATCAACTAGCACCGGGGAGCTGTTTTTT
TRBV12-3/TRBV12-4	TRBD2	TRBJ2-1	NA	CASSPQATSGRNNEQFF	TGTGCCAGCAGTCCCCAGGCGACTAGCGGGAGGAACAATGAGCAGTTCTTC
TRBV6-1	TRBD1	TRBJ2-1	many	CASSDPRGYYNEQFF	TGTGCCAGCAGTGATCCCAGGGGGTACTACAATGAGCAGTTCTTC
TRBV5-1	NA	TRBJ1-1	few	CASSLFFGGANTEAFF	TGCGCCAGCAGCTTGTTTTTCGGAGGAGCGAACACTGAAGCTTTCTTT
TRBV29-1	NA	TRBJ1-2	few	CSVVGAGGYGYTF	TGCAGCGTTGTTGGGGCAGGCGGCTATGGCTACACCTTC
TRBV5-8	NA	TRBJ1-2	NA	CASSYQGYYGYTF	TGTGCCAGCAGCTACCAGGGCTACTATGGCTACACCTTC
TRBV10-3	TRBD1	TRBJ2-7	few	CAISEGSRDRVRLAQYF	TGTGCCATCAGTGAGGGCTCACGGGACAGGGTCCGTCTCGCGCAGTACTTC
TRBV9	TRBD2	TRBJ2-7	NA	CASSAGLAETYEQYF	TGTGCCAGCAGCGCCGGACTAGCGGAGACCTACGAGCAGTACTTC
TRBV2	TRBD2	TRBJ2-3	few	CASTQGGFTDTQYF	TGTGCCAGCACCCAGGGAGGGTTCACAGATACGCAGTATTTT
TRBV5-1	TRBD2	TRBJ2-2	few	CASSGRVSGNTGELFF	TGCGCCAGCAGCGGGAGGGTCAGCGGGAACACCGGGGAGCTGTTTTTT
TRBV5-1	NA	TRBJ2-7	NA	CASRSREMSYF	TGCGCCAGCAGGAGCCGGGAGATGTCGTACTTC
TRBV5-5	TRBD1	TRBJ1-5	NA	CASSPLFRDRVVSNQPQHF	TGTGCCAGCAGCCCACTGTTCCGGGACAGGGTTGTAAGCAATCAGCCCCAGCATTTT
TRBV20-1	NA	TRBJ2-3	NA	CSAVKRVGTDTQYF	TGCAGTGCCGTAAAGCGGGTAGGCACAGATACGCAGTATTTT
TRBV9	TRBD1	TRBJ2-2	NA	CASSVGQGWTGELFF	TGTGCCAGCAGCGTCGGACAGGGGTGGACCGGGGAGCTGTTTTTT
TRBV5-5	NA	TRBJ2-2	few	CASRLVNTGELFF	TGTGCCAGCAGATTGGTGAACACCGGGGAGCTGTTTTTT
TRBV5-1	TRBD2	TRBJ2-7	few	CASSLEGTSGEQYF	TGCGCCAGCAGCTTGGAAGGGACTAGCGGCGAGCAGTACTTC
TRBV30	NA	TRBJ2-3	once	CAWSRGADTQYF	TGTGCCTGGAGTAGAGGGGCAGATACGCAGTATTTT
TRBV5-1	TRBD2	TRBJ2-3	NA	CASSLAGGPRADTQYF	TGCGCCAGCAGCTTGGCGGGAGGGCCCCGAGCAGATACGCAGTATTTT
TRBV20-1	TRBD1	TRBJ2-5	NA	CSAKKTGEETQYF	TGCAGTGCTAAGAAGACAGGGGAAGAGACCCAGTACTTC
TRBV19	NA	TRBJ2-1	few	CASSIGVNNEQFF	TGTGCCAGTAGTATAGGGGTCAACAATGAGCAGTTCTTC
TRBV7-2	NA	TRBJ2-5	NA	CASSLGGAKTQYF	TGTGCCAGCAGCTTAGGGGGGGCCAAGACCCAGTACTTC
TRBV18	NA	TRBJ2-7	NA	CASSPSVADEQYF	TGTGCCAGCTCACCCTCGGTGGCCGACGAGCAGTACTTC
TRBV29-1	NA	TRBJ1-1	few	CSAGNLGTEAFF	TGCAGCGCAGGGAATCTAGGCACTGAAGCTTTCTTT
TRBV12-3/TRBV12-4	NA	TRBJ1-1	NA	CASSRTSEAFF	TGTGCCAGCAGCCGAACATCTGAAGCTTTCTTT
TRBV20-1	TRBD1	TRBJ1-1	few	CSALRTGQAYEAFF	TGCAGTGCCCTCAGGACAGGTCAAGCCTATGAAGCTTTCTTT
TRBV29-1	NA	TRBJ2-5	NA	CSVGGTERTQYF	TGCAGCGTTGGGGGGACGGAACGGACCCAGTACTTC
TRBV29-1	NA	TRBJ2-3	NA	CSVIVSNQPQYF	TGCAGCGTTATAGTGAGCAATCAGCCCCAGTATTTT
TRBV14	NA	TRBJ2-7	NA	CASSQDLVADQYF	TGTGCCAGCAGCCAAGATCTTGTGGCCGATCAGTACTTC
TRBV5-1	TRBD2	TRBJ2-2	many	CASSLRTSVTGELFF	TGCGCCAGCAGCTTGAGGACTAGCGTCACCGGGGAGCTGTTTTTT
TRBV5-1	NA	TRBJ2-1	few	CASSQTGDSYNEQFF	TGCGCCAGCAGCCAAACAGGAGACTCCTACAATGAGCAGTTCTTC
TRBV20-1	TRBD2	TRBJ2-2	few	CSARDLLLAGNTGELFF	TGCAGTGCTAGAGATCTATTACTAGCGGGGAACACCGGGGAGCTGTTTTTT
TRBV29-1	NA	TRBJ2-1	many	CSVERGVYNEQFF	TGCAGCGTTGAGAGGGGCGTTTACAATGAGCAGTTCTTC
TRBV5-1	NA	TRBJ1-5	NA	CASRESGHGQPQHF	TGCGCCAGCAGGGAGAGCGGTCACGGCCAGCCCCAGCATTTT
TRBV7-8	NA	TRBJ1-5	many	CASSQGTGTGNQPQHF	TGTGCCAGCAGCCAAGGAACAGGGACGGGCAATCAGCCCCAGCATTTT
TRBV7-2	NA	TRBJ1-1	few	CASSLRRNTEAFF	TGTGCCAGCAGCTTACGTAGGAACACTGAAGCTTTCTTT
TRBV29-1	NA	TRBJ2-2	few	CSVARGGERTGELFF	TGCAGCGTTGCCCGTGGAGGGGAAAGGACCGGGGAGCTGTTTTTT